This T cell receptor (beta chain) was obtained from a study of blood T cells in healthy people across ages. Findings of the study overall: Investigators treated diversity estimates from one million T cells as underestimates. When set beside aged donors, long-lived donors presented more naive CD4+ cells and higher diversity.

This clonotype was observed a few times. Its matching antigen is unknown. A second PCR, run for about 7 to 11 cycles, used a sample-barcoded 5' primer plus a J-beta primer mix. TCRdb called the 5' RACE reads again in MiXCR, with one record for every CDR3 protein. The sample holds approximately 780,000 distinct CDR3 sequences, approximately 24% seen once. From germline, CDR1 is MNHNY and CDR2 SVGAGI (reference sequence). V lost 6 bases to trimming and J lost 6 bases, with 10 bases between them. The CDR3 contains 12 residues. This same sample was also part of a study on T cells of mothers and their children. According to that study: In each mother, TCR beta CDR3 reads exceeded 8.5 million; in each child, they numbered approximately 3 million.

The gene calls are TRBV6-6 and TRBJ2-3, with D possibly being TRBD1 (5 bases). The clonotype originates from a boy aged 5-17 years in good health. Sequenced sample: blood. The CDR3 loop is CASSPTEDTQYF. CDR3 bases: TGTGCCAGCAGCCCGACAGAGGATACGCAGTATTTT.